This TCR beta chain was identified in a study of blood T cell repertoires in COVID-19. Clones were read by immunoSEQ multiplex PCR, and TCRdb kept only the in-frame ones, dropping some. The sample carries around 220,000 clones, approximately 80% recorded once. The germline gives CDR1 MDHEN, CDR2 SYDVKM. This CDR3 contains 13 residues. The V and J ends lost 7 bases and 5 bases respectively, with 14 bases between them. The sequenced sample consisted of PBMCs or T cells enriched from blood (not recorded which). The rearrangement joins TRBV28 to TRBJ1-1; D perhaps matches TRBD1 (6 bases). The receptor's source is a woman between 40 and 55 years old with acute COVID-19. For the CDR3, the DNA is TGTGCCAGCAATCAGGGGCTAGAAACTGAAGCTTTCTTT. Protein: CASNQGLETEAFF.